This T cell receptor (beta chain) was captured in a study of regulatory T cells in long-lasting Graves disease. As for time point: newly diagnosed GD, antithyroid drugs for less than 3 months. After RNA was extracted from PBMCs, the TCR library was made from it. Study-wide findings and caveats: Preferential use of TRBV28, TRBJ1-2 and TRBJ2-5 was seen in persistent disease. Persistent Graves' disease cases displayed lower TCR diversity than newly diagnosed ones.

This clonotype was detected a few times. Its antigen is unknown. From germline, CDR1 is MNHEY and CDR2 SMNVEV (reference sequence). The V gene end was trimmed by 5 bases and the J gene end by 8 bases; junction bases not matched to a gene: 6. The CDR3 runs to 13 residues. The authors built TCR beta libraries using iRepertoire HTBI primers and Arm-PCR of CDR3 regions. TCRdb fed the multiplex PCR reads into MiXCR, producing one record per CDR3 protein. This sample has 500,000 to 700,000 distinct CDR3 sequences, with about 16% found just once. Another study also made use of these data, one on T cells in Graves' hyperthyroidism and ophthalmopathy. That source adds: The study used the HTBI primer set for a first-round RT-PCR of the TCR CDR3. Ophthalmopathy cases were set apart from stable hyperthyroidism by a 13 V-J model.

The J gene is TRBJ1-5, the V gene TRBV27; 7 nucleotides align to TRBD1. This sequence was found in a woman in her twenties or thirties with Graves disease. Sequencing was performed on peripheral blood mononuclear cells (PBMCs), taken at new diagnosis, from a patient treated with antithyroid drugs. This CDR3 is CASSQQGWEPQHF. In DNA, the CDR3 is TGTGCCAGCAGTCAACAGGGGTGGGAGCCCCAGCATTTT.